The clone carrying this T cell receptor (beta chain) was observed many times. This entry belongs to a study of tumor and adjacent non-tumor tissue in lung cancer. TCRbeta libraries were built with three rounds of nested PCR, modified from ARM-PCR. TCRdb re-called the multiplex PCR reads with MiXCR, one entry per CDR3 protein. The sample includes around 39,000 distinct CDR3 sequences, 60% of them seen just once. No cell sorting was done before RNA was extracted from the tissue. Distant lung tissue was collected more than 3 cm away from the tumor edge. The CDR3 covers 15 residues. V was pared by 3 bases and J by 7 bases, with 10 bases of the junction left unmatched. Germline-derived CDR1 and CDR2 are KGHDR and SFDVKD.

This TCR derives from a man aged 50 or older with non-small cell lung cancer. The chain uses TRBV24-1 and TRBJ2-5; TRBD1 aligns across 7 bases. Material for sequencing was distant non-tumor lung tissue. The CDR3 coding sequence is TGTGCCACCAGTGATCCCCGTCGACAGGGCGGGACCCAGTACTTC. Amino acid sequence: CATSDPRRQGGTQYF.